This T cell receptor (beta chain) comes out of a study of regulatory and conventional T cells in RAG deficiency (TCRdb year 2017). Background for the entire study: Hypomorphic RAG mutations in combined immunodeficiency or atypical SCID are frequently associated with autoimmunity. The study used high-throughput TCR beta sequencing to compare repertoire diversity and composition of Treg, conventional CD4+ and CD8+ T cells between RAG-deficient patients and healthy controls.

The investigation overall reported the following: In Omenn syndrome and CID/AS patients compared with controls, around 100-fold fewer unique TCR beta sequences were detected from Treg cells, versus about 10-fold fewer for other subsets. In Omenn syndrome patients, sorted CD25-high CD127-low cells may represent peripherally activated cells rather than bona fide Treg cells. For some subjects, some analyses of T-cell subsets were not performed. Shorter CDR3 lengths were found in all patient T-cell subsets, and >80% Treg-Tconv repertoire overlap at nucleotide and amino acid level was observed in Omenn syndrome patients. Markedly lower Shannon entropy and higher Simpson indices were observed in RAG-deficient patients than in control T-cell subpopulations.

V drops 0 bases and J drops 4 bases, leaving 16 bases in between. Inclusive of the bounding cysteine and phenylalanine, the CDR3 is 16 residues long. Only the CDR3 portion is preserved as DNA: 48 bases, with reading frame beginning at the first base. Per the germline V gene, LGHNA is the CDR1 and YNFKEQ is the CDR2. Preparation of the library involved the immunoSEQ multiplex PCR assay. Rearranged TCR beta chain products were amplified from genomic DNA of sorted T-cell subsets and sequenced. Per the original workflow: Repertoire diversity of productive TCR beta rearrangements was quantified using Shannon entropy and Simpson indices. Clonal expansion was assessed by the summed frequency of the 100 most abundant productive TCR beta clonotypes among total reads. A self-reactivity index based on amino acid usage at CDR3beta positions 6 and 7 was applied to the TRB repertoires. Two-way ANOVA was used for repertoire analyses, and Student t or Mann-Whitney tests were used for flow cytometric analyses. In its TCRdb copy, this immuneACCESS table keeps in-frame sequences only and misses some clones. Where compared with another copy, unresolved V genes explain less than half of these, and the others have no known cause. V, J and clone size are taken as reported in that table, and D and trimming were inferred from the DNA itself. The sample data list 5,000 to 6,500 clones, and 85% to 95% of these were observed just once. About 45% of the sample is in the top ten clones.

Eight patients with RAG deficiency were studied, comprising one with SCID, two with Omenn syndrome and five with combined immunodeficiency or atypical SCID. Before genomic DNA extraction, CD8+ T cells without CD4 were isolated from blood. On this clone: Its antigen specificity is not known. No base-level quality is on record; no much larger clone is a single base apart.

The TCR comes from a human donor with RAG deficiency presenting as severe combined immunodeficiency. Sequencing was carried out using CD8+ T cells sorted from blood. The V and J segments used are TRBV4-2 and TRBJ2-7, with no confidently assigned D gene. The CDR3 in this case is CASSQDGLGTPYEQYF. The nucleotide sequence reads as follows: TGTGCCAGCAGCCAAGATGGGCTGGGCACCCCTTACGAGCAGTACTTC.